This TCR beta chain was recovered during a study of breast tumors, draining lymph nodes, adjacent tissues. TCRdb reprocessed the multiplex PCR reads via MiXCR and lists one record per CDR3 protein. Of about 110,000 distinct CDR3 sequences listed, roughly 33% were seen once; the top ten hold approximately 5.3%. The lymph nodes were axillary draining lymph nodes from breast cancer patients. Sequencing input: axillary lymph node tissue. The receptor was derived from a female donor with breast cancer. Some clones in this sample may be carry-over from other donors' samples.

CDR3 nucleotide sequence: TGTGCCAGCAGCGGATTGACTAGCGGGGCCCAAGAGACCCAGTACTTC. It codes for CASSGLTSGAQETQYF. The J gene is TRBJ2-5, the V gene TRBV9; 11 bases are a match to TRBD2. V lost 3 bases and J lost 1; bases outside the gene matches: 5. The CDR3 contains 16 residues. Per the germline V gene, CDR1 is SGDLS and CDR2 is YYNGEE.